This T cell receptor (beta chain) came from a study of T-cell memory formation after mild COVID-19. Study-wide points: Among clones contracting day 15 to 85, CD4/CD8 was balanced, whereas later expanders leaned CD4+. The main location of contracting CD4+ clones was CM and EM, and that of contracting CD8+ clones was EMRA.

CDR1 is SGHTA and CDR2 is FQGTGA in the germline V gene. V lost 6 bases to trimming and J lost 5 bases; unmatched junction nucleotides: 5. The CDR3 is 13 residues long. Using constant-segment primers, 5'RACE produced TCR alpha and TCR beta cDNA libraries carrying sample barcodes and UMIs. TCRdb reanalysed the 5' RACE reads using MiXCR and keeps one entry per CDR3 protein. There are some 450,000 distinct CDR3 sequences in the sample; around 19% occur only once, and roughly 8.4% lies in the top ten. This clonotype came up a few times. The antigen is not known. Sample: PBMCs or a T cell subset sorted from them (not recorded which). The J gene is TRBJ1-1, the V gene TRBV7-3; 8 bases are shared with TRBD1. The sequence was collected from an adult woman who had mild COVID-19 (a few samples of this study predate the infection). Cell type and time point are not known. The CDR3 DNA reads as TGTGCCAGCAGTACCGGACAGGGAACTGAAGCTTTCTTT. Amino acid sequence: CASSTGQGTEAFF.